These 21 T cell receptor beta chains share one sample of origin, sequenced in a study of CD8 T cells in Susac syndrome. Reverse transcription used about 0.5 to 1 ug RNA and random hexamers. A single record per CDR3 protein comes from TCRdb applying MiXCR to the immunoSEQ multiplex PCR reads. The data show over 300,000 distinct CDR3 sequences, with roughly 94% seen just once and less than 0.08% held by the top ten. Sequenced sample: CD4+ T cells from PBMCs. The receptors come from a human donor with multiple sclerosis.

The rearrangement uses TRBV6-6 and TRBJ1-2; D is unclear. The germline CDR1 and CDR2 sequences are MNHNY and SVGAGI (reference sequence). Trimming removed 6 bases at V and 4 bases at J, with 12 bases between. The CDR3 has 13 amino acids. CDR3 in DNA: TGTGCCAGCAGAGCCGATGATGTCTATGGCTACACCTTC. This sequence encodes CASRADDVYGYTF.

The rearrangement joins TRBV29-1 to TRBJ1-1; TRBD1 matches at 7 bases. Trimming at V came to 7 bases and at J to 0 bases, leaving 5 bases not matched to a gene. The CDR3 consists of 13 residues. The germline gives CDR1 SQVTM, CDR2 ANQGSEA. The CDR3 reads CSAEGAVNTEAFF. The CDR3 DNA follows: TGCAGCGCAGAGGGGGCAGTGAACACTGAAGCTTTCTTT.

The chain combines TRBV29-1 with TRBJ1-1; D unresolved. CDR3 length equals 13 residues. Trimming pared 6 bases from V and 0 bases from J, leaving 11 bases between. Germline V gene sequence: CDR1 SQVTM, CDR2 ANQGSEA. The CDR3 reads CSVGPLMNTEAFF. The CDR3 bases are TGCAGCGTGGGCCCCCTTATGAACACTGAAGCTTTCTTT.

The chain carries TRBV15 and TRBJ1-3; D is possibly TRBD1 (5 bases). The V and J ends lost 3 bases and 0 bases respectively, with 6 bases between them. Germline loops: CDR1 LNHNV, CDR2 YYDKDF (reference sequence). The CDR3 contains 14 residues. CDR3 region: CATSRDTSGNTIYF. For the CDR3, the DNA is TGTGCCACCAGCAGGGACACCTCTGGAAACACCATATATTTT.

This chain links TRBV7-9 with TRBJ2-7; weak D call: TRBD2 (6 bases). V dropped 0 bases and J dropped 13 bases, with 25 bases sitting between them. CDR3 length: 16 amino acids. Germline loops: CDR1 SEHNR, CDR2 FQNEAQ (reference sequence). As DNA, the CDR3 is TGTGCCAGCAGCTTAGCGACGGACACGCCGCTGGGACTCGGTTACTTC. It encodes CASSLATDTPLGLGYF.

This clonotype was counted a single time. V is TRBV20-1 and J is TRBJ2-3; 14 bases map to TRBD2. This CDR3 has 18 residues. Germline CDR1 reads DFQATT; CDR2 reads SNEGSKA (reference sequence). V lost 3 bases, J lost 5 bases, and 13 bases stayed unmatched. The chain's CDR3 is CSASTFRLAGGPIDTQYF. The CDR3 DNA sequence: TGCAGTGCTAGTACTTTTCGACTAGCGGGAGGGCCAATAGATACGCAGTATTTT.

The V gene is TRBV29-1, the J gene TRBJ2-1; unclear D gene. The germline V gene encodes CDR1 SQVTM and CDR2 ANQGSEA. The germline V and J ends were trimmed by 7 bases and 0 bases, with 13 bases remaining between them. The CDR3 has 14 amino acids. The CDR3 is CSGGWSSSYNEQFF. In nucleotides, the CDR3 is TGCAGCGGTGGCTGGTCCAGCTCCTACAATGAGCAGTTCTTC.

J is TRBJ2-7 and V is TRBV7-9; D is perhaps TRBD1 or TRBD2 (5 bases each). The CDR3 consists of 13 residues. The germline V and J ends were trimmed by 4 bases and 7 bases, with 14 bases remaining between them. From germline, CDR1 is SEHNR and CDR2 FQNEAQ (reference sequence). The DNA of the CDR3 is TGTGCCAGCAGCTGGGGACCCGAAGGGGAGCAGTACTTC. Amino acid sequence: CASSWGPEGEQYF.

This clonotype was counted once. V and J are TRBV6-2 or TRBV6-3 and TRBJ2-7; possibly TRBD2 for D (5 bases). This CDR3 has 12 amino acids. Trimming removed 5 bases at V and 7 bases at J, with 12 bases between. Per germline, CDR1 MNHEY and CDR2 SVGEGT. In DNA, the CDR3 is TGTGCCAGCAGTCCGCAGCCGGGGGAGCAGTACTTC. The encoded protein is CASSPQPGEQYF.

The chain uses TRBV5-1 and TRBJ2-1; TRBD2 is a possible D gene (5 bases). This CDR3 comprises 15 residues. CDR1 is SGHRS, CDR2 YFSETQ, per germline. V was trimmed by 4 bases and J by 5 bases, leaving 16 bases between them. CDR3 DNA sequence: TGCGCCAGCAGCGTCCCGAAGAGAGCGGACAATGAGCAGTTCTTC. As protein: CASSVPKRADNEQFF.

The chain links TRBV6-1 to TRBJ1-5; D uncertain. CDR1 MNHNS and CDR2 SASEGT come from the germline V gene. The CDR3 runs 15 residues. V lost 4 bases to trimming and J lost 0 bases, with 10 bases between them. The CDR3, as DNA: TGTGCCAGCAGTGTTAGTCGACGTAGCAATCAGCCCCAGCATTTT. Its protein is CASSVSRRSNQPQHF.

The chain couples TRBV19 to TRBJ1-3; D ambiguous. Germline V CDR1 and CDR2: LNHDA, SQIVND (reference sequence). CDR3 length equals 17 residues. Trimming removed 3 bases at V and 1 base at J, with 16 bases between. The CDR3 DNA reads as TGTGCCAGTAGTATCCTCGGCTTTGAAGCTTCTGGAAACACCATATATTTT. Protein: CASSILGFEASGNTIYF. The complete variable domain, with remaining parts taken from reference TRBV19 and TRBJ1-3, reads DGGITQSPKYLFRKEGQNVTLSCEQNLNHDAMYWYRQDPGQGLRLIYYSQIVNDFQKGDIAEGYSVSREKKESFPLTVTSAQKNPTAFYLCASSILGFEASGNTIYFGEGSWLTVV.

In this sample, this clonotype turned up once. The CDR3 nucleotides read TGTGCCAGCAGCTTGGAATGGGCCGGGGCAGAGACCCAGTACTTC. The encoded protein is CASSLEWAGAETQYF. This chain connects TRBV5-4 to TRBJ2-5, with D possibly called TRBD1 or TRBD2 (5 bases each). Deletions cut 0 bases from V and 4 bases from J, with 13 bases between. CDR1 is SGHNT and CDR2 is YYREEE in the germline V gene (reference sequence). The CDR3 contains 15 residues.

This sequence joins TRBV18 and TRBJ1-1; no firm D call. V was shortened by 2 bases and J by 5 bases, with 9 bases between the two germline ends. From germline, CDR1 is KGHSH and CDR2 LQKENI. This CDR3 is built from 13 residues. CDR3 DNA sequence: TGTGCCAGCTCACCATCTTCGGGGACTGAAGCTTTCTTT. Translated: CASSPSSGTEAFF.

The gene calls are TRBV7-2 and TRBJ2-5; D not resolved. Between the trimmed V and J ends, which lost 5 bases and 1 base, there was a span of 8 bases. The CDR3 is made up of 13 amino acids. The germline CDR1 and CDR2 sequences are SGHTA and FQGNSA. The CDR3 bases are TGTGCCAGCAGCCCCCACCCCCAAGAGACCCAGTACTTC. Translated: CASSPHPQETQYF. Based on the CDR3 plus reference TRBV7-2 and TRBJ2-5, the full variable domain is GAGVSQSPSNKVTEKGKDVELRCDPISGHTALYWYRQSLGQGLEFLIYFQGNSAPDKSGLPSDRFSAERTGGSVSTLTIQRTQQEDSAVYLCASSPHPQETQYFGPGTRLLVL.

The genes are TRBV20-1 and TRBJ1-2; TRBD1 might be the D (5 bases). The V and J ends lost 3 bases and 8 bases respectively, with 13 bases between them. The CDR3 spans 12 residues. The germline V gene has CDR1 DFQATT and CDR2 SNEGSKA (reference sequence). The CDR3 reads CSASNTGQGYTF. CDR3 bases: TGCAGTGCTAGCAACACAGGCCAGGGCTACACCTTC.

The chain links TRBV29-1 to TRBJ1-2; 7 nucleotides align to TRBD1. The V gene end was trimmed by 8 bases and the J gene end by 7 bases; junction bases not matched to a gene: 22. Germline V gives CDR1 SQVTM, CDR2 ANQGSEA. The CDR3 is made up of 16 amino acids. The DNA for the CDR3 is TGCAGCATATCCGGACAGGCCGGGAACCTGGCGGGTGGCTACACCTTC. Its translation is CSISGQAGNLAGGYTF.

The V gene is TRBV5-1, the J gene TRBJ2-2; 10 bases agree with TRBD2. From germline, CDR1 is SGHRS and CDR2 YFSETQ. With 2 bases clipped from V and 2 bases from J, the junction kept 3 bases outside the gene matches. CDR3 length: 16 residues. The CDR3 here is CASSFLAGVNTGELFF. DNA of the CDR3: TGCGCCAGCAGCTTTCTAGCGGGAGTCAACACCGGGGAGCTGTTTTTT.

The rearrangement uses TRBV30 and TRBJ2-5; D gene ambiguous. The CDR3 is 14 amino acids. Germline assignment: CDR1 GTSNPN and CDR2 SVGIG (reference sequence). The V end lost 1 base, the J end lost 2 bases, and 11 bases lay between the germline ends. DNA for the CDR3: TGTGCCTGGAGTGCCTCGGACGGTCAAGAGACCCAGTACTTC. Translated, it gives CAWSASDGQETQYF.

This rearrangement joins TRBV9 to TRBJ1-3, with D uncertain. CDR3 size: 13 residues. Germline V gene sequence: CDR1 SGDLS, CDR2 YYNGEE. The ends were cut back, 0 bases at V and 6 bases at J, with 7 bases in the middle. The CDR3 is CASSVEVENTIYF. The DNA of the CDR3 is TGTGCCAGCAGCGTAGAAGTAGAAAACACCATATATTTT.

The rearrangement links TRBV25-1 to TRBJ2-5, with 8 nucleotides matching TRBD2. V was pared by 6 bases and J by 4 bases, with 10 bases of the junction left unmatched. The CDR3 sequence is 15 residues long. Germline values: CDR1 MGHDK, CDR2 SYGVNS. The CDR3 loop reads CASRGDAGGGETQYF. In DNA form, the CDR3 reads TGTGCCAGCAGAGGGGATGCGGGAGGAGGAGAGACCCAGTACTTC.